Reported below is one T cell receptor beta chain. What it binds is not known. The source of the sample is a study of T cell responses to AZD1222 COVID-19 vaccine. Second doses that came at about 4 or about 12 weeks were put together. Repertoires were generated with immunoSEQ multiplex PCR, while TCRdb's copy carries only in-frame clones and drops some. The sample shows 100,000 to 150,000 clones, more than 70% of them seen only once. General study points: Regions 160-218 and 743-854 held dominance among vaccine-associated CD4 TCRs, which spanned spike. Every sample of the repertoires postdated the peak T cell response. The study found Spike-specific TCR breadth and depth rose after two AZD1222 doses.

This TCR came from an adult who received the AZD1222 COVID-19 vaccine. This material consisted of peripheral blood, taken 28 days after the second AZD1222 dose.

CDR3 DNA: TGCGCCAGCAGCCAAGCGACGGTACTAAGGGCTAACTATGGCTACACCTTC. Amino acids: CASSQATVLRANYGYTF. V is TRBV4-1 and J is TRBJ1-2; D unresolved. V was cut by 1 base and J by 0 bases, with 15 bases left in between. Germline CDR1 MGHRA, CDR2 YSYEKL. This CDR3 spans 17 amino acids.